One and the same sample provided the 7 T cell receptor beta chains below, sequenced in a study of T cells after yellow fever vaccination. TCRdb used MiXCR to reprocess the 5' RACE reads, holding one entry per CDR3 protein. The top ten clones hold 36% of a sample with some 150,000 distinct CDR3 sequences, approximately 10% of them seen once. The sample here was CD8+ T cells sorted from PBMCs, taken 15 days after the yellow fever booster vaccination. The receptors were sampled from a man younger than 35 who received the YFV17D yellow fever vaccine.

The chain carries TRBV12-3 or TRBV12-4 and TRBJ2-3, with D maybe TRBD1 (6 bases). This CDR3 comprises 11 residues. With 7 bases removed from V and 7 bases from J, the gap between germline ends came to 9 bases. CDR3 bases: TGTGCCAGCAAGACAGGAAATACGCAGTATTTT. Its translation is CASKTGNTQYF.

The gene calls are TRBV6-2 or TRBV6-3 and TRBJ2-7; D may match TRBD1 or TRBD2 (5 bases each). The CDR3 is 14 residues long. With 10 bases removed from V and 3 bases from J, the gap between germline ends came to 19 bases. The germline V gene encodes CDR1 MNHEY and CDR2 SVGEGT. In DNA, the CDR3 is TGTGCCATCCGTCCGGGACGTGATTTCTACGAGCAGTACTTC. It specifies CAIRPGRDFYEQYF.

The chain carries TRBV7-3 and TRBJ2-2; D is perhaps TRBD2 (7 bases). This CDR3 comprises 15 residues. Trimming took 5 bases from V and 8 from J, leaving 18 bases between them. Per germline, CDR1 SGHTA and CDR2 FQGTGA. The CDR3 reads CASSPSGGPGGELFF. The CDR3 DNA follows: TGTGCCAGCAGCCCGTCCGGGGGGCCTGGGGGGGAGCTGTTTTTT.

The rearrangement joins TRBV10-3 to TRBJ2-1; 7 bases are shared with TRBD2. This CDR3 contains 15 residues. The ends lost 6 bases at V and 4 bases at J; junction bases unmatched: 9. Germline V gives CDR1 ENHRY, CDR2 SYGVKD. The CDR3: CAISDLEAGYNEQFF. The CDR3 DNA is TGTGCCATCAGCGACTTGGAAGCGGGATACAATGAGCAGTTCTTC.

This clonotype came up a few times. The chain recombines TRBV10-3 with TRBJ1-2; 7 nucleotides align to TRBD1. This CDR3 region has 15 residues. After removal of 2 bases from V and 2 bases from J, the junction contained 5 bases not matched to a gene. Germline V gene sequence: CDR1 ENHRY, CDR2 SYGVKD. In DNA, the CDR3 is TGTGCCATCAGTGAGGAGACAGGGCCCAACTATGGCTACACCTTC. This gives the protein CAISEETGPNYGYTF.

This clonotype was observed at least ten times. The CDR3 spells CASSRLLTGSGELFF. The CDR3, as DNA: TGTGCCAGCAGCCGTCTACTGACCGGGTCCGGGGAGCTGTTTTTT. The rearrangement uses TRBV14 and TRBJ2-2; no reliable D call. Germline V gene sequence: CDR1 SGHDN, CDR2 FVKESK. The CDR3 covers 15 residues. The V and J ends lost 4 bases and 6 bases respectively, with 15 bases between them.

Many counts were recorded for this clonotype. The chain uses TRBV5-1 and TRBJ2-1; D is undetermined. The CDR3 contains 15 residues. The germline CDR1 and CDR2 sequences are SGHRS and YFSETQ. Trimming pared 2 bases from V and 2 bases from J, leaving 11 bases between. The CDR3 sequence is CASSFGALTYNEQFF. CDR3 nucleotide sequence: TGCGCCAGCAGCTTCGGAGCCTTGACCTACAATGAGCAGTTCTTC.